The present TCR beta chain was sequenced within a study of T-cell reconstitution after alpha-beta-depleted transplantation in children. Unique molecular identifiers tagged the TCRbeta library. MiXCR, applied by TCRdb to the PCR reads, yields one record per CDR3 protein. Found here are approximately 520,000 distinct CDR3 sequences, 32% of them singletons; the top ten hold around 2.3%. Germline V gene lookup returns CDR1 SGHRS and CDR2 YFSETQ. V was pared by 0 bases and J by 9 bases, with 8 bases of the junction left unmatched. The CDR3 covers 14 residues. This sequence was found in a human donor who donated a stem cell graft to a child with aplastic anemia. The V call is TRBV5-1, the J call TRBJ2-7; 8 bases match TRBD1. The sample was PBMCs from the stem cell graft donor, taken from the stem cell graft. CDR3 protein: CASSLVAGGAGQYF. As DNA, the CDR3 is TGCGCCAGCAGCTTGGTCGCAGGGGGCGCGGGGCAGTACTTC.